This TCR beta chain is from a study of low-dose radiotherapy and immunotherapy resistance in tumors. Study as a whole: Fractions of 0.5 Gy went to Cohort 1 every 2 weeks, totaling 6.5 Gy. Ipilimumab 1 mg/kg every six weeks, together with nivolumab 240 mg every two weeks, was given intravenously to patients.

Stated time point: before trial treatment. Donors were administered nivolumab, ipilimumab, aspirin and low-dose cyclophosphamide, together with low-dose radiotherapy. Patients eligible had advanced solid tumors without tumor-infiltrating lymphocytes. This clonotype was picked up a small number of times. A far larger clone lies a single base away; this is likely a read error. In germline, CDR1 is ENHRY, CDR2 SYGVKD. The CDR3 extends over 14 amino acids. V shed 3 bases and J shed 1 base, with 9 bases lying between them. First-strand cDNA used TRAV- and TRBV-specific primers, covering alpha and beta chains. PCR amplification of the TCRs was performed with Phusion for approximately 20 PCR cycles, and it relied on a constant-region primer together with a V-primer adapter. TCRdb used MiXCR to reprocess the reads, holding one entry per CDR3 protein. This table holds more than 45,000 distinct CDR3 sequences, about 23% found once.

The sequence was obtained from a male donor with prostate cancer. The chain links TRBV10-3 to TRBJ1-1; unclear D gene. The source was PBMCs, collected before treatment. CDR3 sequence reads: CAISEFVENTEAFF. As DNA, the CDR3 is TGTGCCATCAGTGAATTTGTGGAGAACACTGAAGCTTTCTTT.